This passage covers 24 T cell receptor beta chains from one sample sequenced in a study of blood T cell repertoires in COVID-19. Repertoires were generated with immunoSEQ multiplex PCR, while TCRdb's copy carries only in-frame clones and drops some. This sample carries under 300,000 clones, around 86% of them seen once, and the ten largest clones take 12%. The sequencing sample was made of peripheral blood. Source of these receptors: an older woman with active or convalescent COVID-19.

This clone has ten or more counts. The V call is TRBV4-3, the J call TRBJ1-2; TRBD1 matches 7 bases. In germline, CDR1 is LGHNA, CDR2 YSLEER. The CDR3 spans 15 residues. Losses at the gene ends were 1 base for V and 8 bases for J; bases not matched to a gene: 10. In DNA form, the CDR3 reads TGCGCCAGCAGCCAAGGATTAAACAGGGGAAGCGGCTACACCTTC. It yields the protein CASSQGLNRGSGYTF.

This chain uses TRBV19 with TRBJ1-6; 7 positions match TRBD1. The V and J ends lost 3 bases and 9 bases, in that order; junction bases with no gene match: 11. The CDR3 sequence is 16 residues long. The germline V gene has CDR1 LNHDA and CDR2 SQIVND (reference sequence). As DNA, the CDR3 is TGTGCCAGTAGTATCCCCGGGCAGGGGGTAGGTTCACCCCTCCACTTT. It yields the protein CASSIPGQGVGSPLHF.

On this clone itself: A junction end diverges from the germline sequence, so it may reflect a read error. V gene TRBV7-7 combines with J gene TRBJ1-1; TRBD1 agrees at 7 bases. The CDR3 runs to 20 residues. Germline V CDR1 and CDR2: SSHAT, FNYEAQ (reference sequence). CDR3 loop: CASSLAPVTGVGGMNTEAFF. The CDR3 DNA reads TGTGCTAGCAGCTTAGCGCCGGTTACAGGGGTGGGGGGTATGAACACTGAAGCTTTCTTT.

The chain joins TRBV6-5 to TRBJ2-3; maybe TRBD2 (5 bases). Germline CDR1 reads MNHEY; CDR2 reads SVGAGI. V was shortened by 11 bases and J by 0 bases, with 12 bases between the two germline ends. This CDR3 is 13 amino acids long. CDR3 in DNA: TGTGCCTCAGAGGGTTGGAGCACAGATACGCAGTATTTT. Its protein is CASEGWSTDTQYF.

The chain is built from TRBV4-1 and TRBJ2-3; 10 positions agree with TRBD1. The CDR3 extends over 20 amino acids. Germline V gene sequence: CDR1 MGHRA, CDR2 YSYEKL. With 1 base clipped from V and 4 bases from J, the junction kept 17 bases outside the gene matches. The CDR3 nucleotides are TGCGCCAGCAGCCAAGTCGACAGGGGGCGGAGGGTAGTCGAGGCAGATACGCAGTATTTT. Its translation: CASSQVDRGRRVVEADTQYF.

V usage is TRBV30 and J usage is TRBJ1-4; 8 nucleotides align to TRBD1. Trimming at V came to 0 bases and at J to 8 bases, leaving 5 bases not matched to a gene. Per the germline V gene, CDR1 is GTSNPN and CDR2 is SVGIG (reference sequence). The CDR3 loop spans 14 amino acids. The CDR3 here is CAWSVGTGDEKLFF. CDR3 in DNA: TGTGCCTGGAGTGTAGGGACAGGCGACGAAAAACTGTTTTTT.

The chain combines TRBV19 with TRBJ1-1, with 9 bases matching TRBD1. J gave up 3 bases and V 5 bases, and 4 bases lay outside the gene matches. The length of the CDR3 is 14 residues. Germline values: CDR1 LNHDA, CDR2 SQIVND (reference sequence). CDR3 nucleotide sequence: TGTGCCAGTAGTCCCGGACAGGGGTACACTGAAGCTTTCTTT. As protein: CASSPGQGYTEAFF.

V usage is TRBV19 and J usage is TRBJ1-2; D possibly corresponds to TRBD1 (5 bases). The germline V and J ends were trimmed by 7 bases and 0 bases, with 18 bases remaining between them. The germline V gene encodes CDR1 LNHDA and CDR2 SQIVND (reference sequence). The CDR3 length is 16 residues. CDR3 sequence: CASMTTQGGTNYGYTF. The CDR3 DNA follows: TGTGCCAGTATGACGACCCAGGGAGGAACTAACTATGGCTACACCTTC.

This clone has only one observation. J is TRBJ2-7 and V is TRBV7-8, with D possibly TRBD1 on 6 matching bases. V was clipped by 5 bases and J by 4 bases, with 9 bases between them. Germline V gene lookup returns CDR1 SGHVS and CDR2 FQNEAQ. The CDR3 spans 12 residues. CDR3 nucleotide sequence: TGTGCCAGCAGCGCACAGGGTTACGAGCAGTACTTC. Translated, it gives CASSAQGYEQYF.

This clone came up once. The chain employs TRBV5-1 and TRBJ1-2; no reliable D call. CDR3 size: 15 residues. Germline CDR1 SGHRS, CDR2 YFSETQ. Between the trimmed V and J ends, which lost 1 base and 0 bases, there was a span of 10 bases. CDR3 coding DNA: TGCGCCAGCAGCTTGTCACGGGATTCTAACTATGGCTACACCTTC. Translating it yields CASSLSRDSNYGYTF.

There are a few counts of this clone. The chain links TRBV6-2 or TRBV6-3 to TRBJ2-1; no reliable D call. V was trimmed by 4 bases and J by 9 bases, leaving 13 bases between them. The CDR3 length is 13 residues. Germline CDR1 and CDR2: MNHEY and SVGEGT. CDR3 residues: CASSSYDKSEQFF. CDR3 DNA sequence: TGTGCCAGCAGTTCCTACGACAAAAGTGAGCAGTTCTTC.

This sequence joins TRBV20-1 and TRBJ2-1; 8 nucleotides align to TRBD1. Germline assignment: CDR1 DFQATT and CDR2 SNEGSKA (reference sequence). This CDR3 has 15 residues. V shed 3 bases, J shed 4 bases, and the junction held 8 bases outside the gene matches. CDR3 sequence: CSASHWDRPYNEQFF. As DNA, the CDR3 is TGCAGTGCTAGTCATTGGGACAGGCCATACAATGAGCAGTTCTTC.

This clone has just one count. DNA of the CDR3: TGTGCCAGCAGCTTAGCCCCCCGGGGTGGGGATGGCTACACCTTC. Residues: CASSLAPRGGDGYTF. This chain connects TRBV7-9 to TRBJ1-2; D not certain. The germline gives CDR1 SEHNR, CDR2 FQNEAQ (reference sequence). Trimming removed 0 bases from V and 6 bases from J, with 14 bases in between. The CDR3 contains 15 residues. The whole variable domain, filled in from reference TRBV7-9 and TRBJ1-2, reads DTGVSQNPRHKITKRGQNVTFRCDPISEHNRLYWYRQTLGQGPEFLTYFQNEAQLEKSRLLSDRFSAERPKGSFSTLEIQRTEQGDSAMYLCASSLAPRGGDGYTFGSGTRLTVV.

The V gene is TRBV11-3, the J gene TRBJ2-1; weak D call: TRBD1 (6 bases). The germline gives CDR1 SGHNT, CDR2 YENEEA. V lost 5 bases and J lost 8, with 13 bases in between. CDR3 length: 13 residues. CDR3 nucleotides: TGTGCCAGCAGCCATGAACAGGGCCATGAGCAGTTCTTC. It codes for CASSHEQGHEQFF.

Remarks on this clone: Other DNA sequences from this sample encode an identical CDR3 as well. DNA for the CDR3: TGTGCCAGTGCGACAGGTTCGAACACTGAAGCTTTCTTT. Translation: CASATGSNTEAFF. The genes are TRBV7-9 and TRBJ1-1, with a tentative D call TRBD1 (6 bases). V was trimmed by 9 bases and J by 1 base, leaving 12 bases between them. The CDR3 loop spans 13 amino acids. The V gene's germline CDR1 is SEHNR and CDR2 FQNEAQ (reference sequence).

The V call is TRBV4-1, the J call TRBJ1-2, with D perhaps TRBD1 (6 bases). V gave up 0 bases and J gave up 4 bases, with 18 bases separating them. Germline CDR1 reads MGHRA; CDR2 reads YSYEKL. The CDR3 length is 17 residues. CDR3 protein: CASSQESGTSEFYGYTF. The DNA for the CDR3 is TGCGCCAGCAGCCAAGAGTCCGGGACATCGGAATTCTATGGCTACACCTTC.

This sequence joins TRBV19 and TRBJ1-3; TRBD1 might be the D (6 bases). Germline V lookup: CDR1 LNHDA, CDR2 SQIVND (reference sequence). V lost 5 bases to trimming and J lost 2 bases, with 10 bases between them. The CDR3 totals 14 residues. CDR3 sequence: CASSAGDPGNTIYF. The DNA of the CDR3 is TGTGCCAGTAGTGCAGGGGACCCTGGAAACACCATATATTTT.

This chain connects TRBV18 to TRBJ2-7, with TRBD2 matching 8 bases. Germline values: CDR1 KGHSH, CDR2 LQKENI. The CDR3 consists of 17 residues. V lost 1 base, J lost 5 bases, and 13 bases stayed unmatched. CDR3 in DNA: TGTGCCAGCTCACCACGGGGCGGGGGGCCATTCCCGGACGAGCAGTACTTC. Amino acid sequence: CASSPRGGGPFPDEQYF. Together with reference TRBV18 and TRBJ2-7, the CDR3 gives the full variable domain: NAGVMQNPRHLVRRRGQEARLRCSPMKGHSHVYWYRQLPEEGLKFMVYLQKENIIDESGMPKERFSAEFPKEGPSILRIQQVVRGDSAAYFCASSPRGGGPFPDEQYFGPGTRLTVT.

This chain uses TRBV7-9 with TRBJ1-6; 8 bases match TRBD1. The CDR3 covers 16 residues. Germline V gives CDR1 SEHNR, CDR2 FQNEAQ (reference sequence). Trimming at V came to 6 bases and at J to 9 bases, leaving 13 bases not matched to a gene. The CDR3 nucleotides read TGTGCCAGCAGTAGGGGGGGCGGGACAGGAGCTTCACCCCTCCACTTT. As protein: CASSRGGGTGASPLHF.

The chain carries TRBV7-9 and TRBJ1-5; 9 nucleotides agree with TRBD1. The germline V gene has CDR1 SEHNR and CDR2 FQNEAQ (reference sequence). J was trimmed by 0 bases and V by 10 bases; bases with no gene match: 13. The CDR3 consists of 17 residues. The CDR3 loop is CATNSGQGTYSNQPQHF. The CDR3 DNA reads TGTGCCACCAATTCGGGACAGGGCACTTATAGCAATCAGCCCCAGCATTTT.

The J gene is TRBJ1-4, the V gene TRBV6-5, with 7 positions matching TRBD1. V gave up 6 bases and J gave up 4 bases; unmatched junction bases: 8. Per the germline V gene, CDR1 is MNHEY and CDR2 is SVGAGI. CDR3 length equals 15 residues. CDR3 DNA: TGTGCCAGCAGCCTAGAAGGGACAGATAATGAAAAACTGTTTTTT. It translates to CASSLEGTDNEKLFF.

V and J are TRBV4-2 and TRBJ1-6; D gene uncertain. Trimming took 4 bases from V and 14 from J, leaving 15 bases between them. The CDR3 consists of 13 residues. From germline, CDR1 is LGHNA and CDR2 YNFKEQ. CDR3 amino acids: CASSPRASTTLHF. The CDR3 region has the DNA TGTGCCAGCAGCCCGCGGGCCAGCACGACCCTCCACTTT.

This clone has a single count. The chain links TRBV6-5 to TRBJ1-4; unclear D gene. The V end lost 8 bases, the J end lost 7 bases, and 17 bases lay between the germline ends. The V gene's germline CDR1 is MNHEY and CDR2 SVGAGI. CDR3 length: 14 residues. The CDR3 bases are TGTGCCAGCTCTTTGGTCCAGGAGGGTGAAAAACTGTTTTTT. It yields the protein CASSLVQEGEKLFF.

V usage is TRBV3-1 (or the pseudogene TRBV3-2) and J usage is TRBJ1-5; no clear D. CDR3 size: 15 residues. The V end was cut by 0 bases, the J end by 4 bases, with 10 bases between. Per the germline V gene, CDR1 is LGHDT and CDR2 is YNNKEL (reference sequence). CDR3 residues: CASSQDQAGNQPQHF. CDR3 coding DNA: TGTGCCAGCAGCCAAGATCAGGCAGGAAATCAGCCCCAGCATTTT.